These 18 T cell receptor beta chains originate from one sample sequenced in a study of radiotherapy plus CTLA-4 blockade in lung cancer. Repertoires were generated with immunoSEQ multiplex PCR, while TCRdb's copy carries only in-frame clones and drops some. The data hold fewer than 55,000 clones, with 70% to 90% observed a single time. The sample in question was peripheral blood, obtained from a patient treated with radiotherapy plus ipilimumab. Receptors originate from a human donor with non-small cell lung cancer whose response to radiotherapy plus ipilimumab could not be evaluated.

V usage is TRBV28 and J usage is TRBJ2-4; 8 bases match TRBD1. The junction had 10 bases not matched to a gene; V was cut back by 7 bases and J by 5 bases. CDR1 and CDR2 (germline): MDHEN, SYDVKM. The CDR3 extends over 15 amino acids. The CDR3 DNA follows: TGTGCCAGCAAACAAAACCCGGACAGGGAAAACATTCAGTACTTC. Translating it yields CASKQNPDRENIQYF.

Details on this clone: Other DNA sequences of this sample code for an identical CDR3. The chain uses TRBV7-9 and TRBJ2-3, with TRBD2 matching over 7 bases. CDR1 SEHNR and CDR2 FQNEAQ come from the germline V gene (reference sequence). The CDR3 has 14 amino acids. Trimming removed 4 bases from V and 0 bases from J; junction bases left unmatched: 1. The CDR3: CASSSSGSTDTQYF. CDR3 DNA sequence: TGTGCCAGCAGCTCTAGCGGAAGCACAGATACGCAGTATTTT.

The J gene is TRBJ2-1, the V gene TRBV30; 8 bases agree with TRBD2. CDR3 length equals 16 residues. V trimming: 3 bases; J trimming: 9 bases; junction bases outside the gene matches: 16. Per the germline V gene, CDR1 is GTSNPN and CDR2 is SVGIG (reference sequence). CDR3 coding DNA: TGTGCCTGGAGGCCCGCCGGGACTAGAGAGTGGGTTGAGCAGTTCTTC. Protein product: CAWRPAGTREWVEQFF.

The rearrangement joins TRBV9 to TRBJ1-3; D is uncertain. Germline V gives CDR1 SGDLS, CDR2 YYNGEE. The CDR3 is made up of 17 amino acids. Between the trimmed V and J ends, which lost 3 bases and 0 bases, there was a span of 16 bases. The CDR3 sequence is CASSEDGERYSGNTIYF. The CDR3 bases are TGTGCCAGCAGCGAGGATGGAGAAAGGTACTCTGGAAACACCATATATTTT.

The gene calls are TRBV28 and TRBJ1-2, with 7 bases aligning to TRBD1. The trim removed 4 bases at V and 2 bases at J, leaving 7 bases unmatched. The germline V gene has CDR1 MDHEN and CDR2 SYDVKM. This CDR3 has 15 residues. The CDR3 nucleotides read TGTGCCAGCAGTTCTCGACAGGGAGGCAACTATGGCTACACCTTC. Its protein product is CASSSRQGGNYGYTF.

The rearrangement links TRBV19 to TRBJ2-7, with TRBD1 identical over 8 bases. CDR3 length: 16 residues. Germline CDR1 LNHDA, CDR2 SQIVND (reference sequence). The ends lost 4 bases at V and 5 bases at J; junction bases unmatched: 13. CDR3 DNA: TGTGCCAGTAGTACCTGGGGTGGACAGGGACACCACGAGCAGTACTTC. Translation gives CASSTWGGQGHHEQYF. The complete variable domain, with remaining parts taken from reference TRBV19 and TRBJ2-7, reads DGGITQSPKYLFRKEGQNVTLSCEQNLNHDAMYWYRQDPGQGLRLIYYSQIVNDFQKGDIAEGYSVSREKKESFPLTVTSAQKNPTAFYLCASSTWGGQGHHEQYFGPGTRLTVT.

The CDR3 region is CASSLTQGTYNEQFF. The CDR3 DNA sequence: TGTGCCAGCAGTCTTACCCAGGGAACCTACAATGAGCAGTTCTTC. The chain carries TRBV9 and TRBJ2-1, with D possibly TRBD1 on 5 matching bases. The germline V gene has CDR1 SGDLS and CDR2 YYNGEE. The CDR3 extends over 15 amino acids. V gave up 5 bases and J gave up 2 bases, with 14 bases separating them.

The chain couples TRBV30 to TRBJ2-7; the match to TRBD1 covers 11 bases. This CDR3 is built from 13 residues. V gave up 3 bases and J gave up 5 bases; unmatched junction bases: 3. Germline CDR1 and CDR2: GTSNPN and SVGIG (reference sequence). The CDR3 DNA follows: TGTGCCTGGAGGGACAGGGGGCTGGACGAGCAGTACTTC. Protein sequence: CAWRDRGLDEQYF.

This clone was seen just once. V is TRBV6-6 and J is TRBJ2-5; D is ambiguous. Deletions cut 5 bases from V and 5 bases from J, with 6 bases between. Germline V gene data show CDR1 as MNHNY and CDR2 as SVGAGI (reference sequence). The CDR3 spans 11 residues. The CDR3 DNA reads TGTGCCAGCAGTACCAGGGAGACCCAGTACTTC. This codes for CASSTRETQYF.

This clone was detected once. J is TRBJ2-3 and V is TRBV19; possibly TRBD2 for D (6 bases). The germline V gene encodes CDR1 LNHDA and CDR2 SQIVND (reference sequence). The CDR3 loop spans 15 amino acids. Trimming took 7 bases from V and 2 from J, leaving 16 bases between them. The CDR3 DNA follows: TGTGCCAGTAATTGCGGGGCGGGCCCCACAGATACGCAGTATTTT. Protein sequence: CASNCGAGPTDTQYF.

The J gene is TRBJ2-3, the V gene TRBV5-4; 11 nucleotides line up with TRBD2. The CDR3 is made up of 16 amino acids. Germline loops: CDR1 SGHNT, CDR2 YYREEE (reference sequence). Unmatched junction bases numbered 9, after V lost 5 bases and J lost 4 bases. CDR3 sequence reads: CASSPNSGRGADTQYF. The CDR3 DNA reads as TGTGCCAGCAGTCCCAATAGCGGGAGGGGCGCAGATACGCAGTATTTT.

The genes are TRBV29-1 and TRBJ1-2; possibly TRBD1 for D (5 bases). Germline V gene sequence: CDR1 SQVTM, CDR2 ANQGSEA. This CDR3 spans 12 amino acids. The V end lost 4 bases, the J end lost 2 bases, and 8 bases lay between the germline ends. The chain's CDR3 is CSVGTTNYGYTF. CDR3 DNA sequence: TGCAGCGTTGGGACAACCAACTATGGCTACACCTTC.

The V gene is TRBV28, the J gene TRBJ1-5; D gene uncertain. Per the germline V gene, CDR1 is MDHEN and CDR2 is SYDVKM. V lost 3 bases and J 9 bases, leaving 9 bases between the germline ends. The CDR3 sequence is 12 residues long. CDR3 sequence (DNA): TGTGCCAGCAGTTTGCGGCCTCCGCCCCAGCATTTT. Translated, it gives CASSLRPPPQHF.

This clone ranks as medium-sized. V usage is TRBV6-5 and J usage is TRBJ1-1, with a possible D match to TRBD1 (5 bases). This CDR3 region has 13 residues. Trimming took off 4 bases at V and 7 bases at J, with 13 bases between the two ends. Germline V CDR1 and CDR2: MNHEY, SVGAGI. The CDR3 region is CASSLTQASEAFF. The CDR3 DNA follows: TGTGCCAGCAGTTTGACACAGGCTAGTGAAGCTTTCTTT.

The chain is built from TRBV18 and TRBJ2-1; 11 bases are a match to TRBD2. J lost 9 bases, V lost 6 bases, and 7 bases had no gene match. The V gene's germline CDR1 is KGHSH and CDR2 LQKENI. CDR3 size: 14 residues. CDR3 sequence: CASSPTTSGTEQFF. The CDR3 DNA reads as TGTGCCAGCTCTCCTACGACTAGCGGGACTGAGCAGTTCTTC.

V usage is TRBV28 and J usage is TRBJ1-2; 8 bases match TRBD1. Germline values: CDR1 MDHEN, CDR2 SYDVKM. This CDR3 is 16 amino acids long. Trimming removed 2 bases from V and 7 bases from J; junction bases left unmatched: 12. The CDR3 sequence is CASSLQGAASSGGYTF. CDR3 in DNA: TGTGCCAGCAGTTTACAGGGGGCTGCGTCCTCGGGTGGCTACACCTTC.

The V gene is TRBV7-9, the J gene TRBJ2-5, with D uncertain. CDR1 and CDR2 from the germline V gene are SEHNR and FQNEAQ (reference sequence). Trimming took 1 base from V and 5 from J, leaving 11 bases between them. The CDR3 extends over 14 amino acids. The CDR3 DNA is TGTGCCAGCAGCTTAGGTTTCGTTCTTGAGACCCAGTACTTC. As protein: CASSLGFVLETQYF.

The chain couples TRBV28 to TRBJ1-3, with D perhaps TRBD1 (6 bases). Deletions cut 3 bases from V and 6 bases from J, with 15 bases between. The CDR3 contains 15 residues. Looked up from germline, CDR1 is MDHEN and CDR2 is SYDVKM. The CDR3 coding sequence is TGTGCCAGCAGTTTTAGGGTGGGGGCCACAAACACCATATATTTT. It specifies CASSFRVGATNTIYF.